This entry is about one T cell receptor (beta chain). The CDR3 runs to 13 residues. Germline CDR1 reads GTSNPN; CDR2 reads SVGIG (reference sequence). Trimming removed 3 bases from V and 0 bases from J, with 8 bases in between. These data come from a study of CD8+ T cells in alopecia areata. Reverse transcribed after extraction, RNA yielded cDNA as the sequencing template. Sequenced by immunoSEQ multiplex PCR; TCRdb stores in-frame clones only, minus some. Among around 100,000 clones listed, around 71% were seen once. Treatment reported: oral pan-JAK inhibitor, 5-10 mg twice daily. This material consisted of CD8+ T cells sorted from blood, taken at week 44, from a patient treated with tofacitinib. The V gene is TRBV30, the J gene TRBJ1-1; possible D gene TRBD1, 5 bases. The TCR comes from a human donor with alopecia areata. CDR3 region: CAWRTDLNTEAFF. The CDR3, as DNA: TGTGCCTGGAGGACAGACTTGAACACTGAAGCTTTCTTT.